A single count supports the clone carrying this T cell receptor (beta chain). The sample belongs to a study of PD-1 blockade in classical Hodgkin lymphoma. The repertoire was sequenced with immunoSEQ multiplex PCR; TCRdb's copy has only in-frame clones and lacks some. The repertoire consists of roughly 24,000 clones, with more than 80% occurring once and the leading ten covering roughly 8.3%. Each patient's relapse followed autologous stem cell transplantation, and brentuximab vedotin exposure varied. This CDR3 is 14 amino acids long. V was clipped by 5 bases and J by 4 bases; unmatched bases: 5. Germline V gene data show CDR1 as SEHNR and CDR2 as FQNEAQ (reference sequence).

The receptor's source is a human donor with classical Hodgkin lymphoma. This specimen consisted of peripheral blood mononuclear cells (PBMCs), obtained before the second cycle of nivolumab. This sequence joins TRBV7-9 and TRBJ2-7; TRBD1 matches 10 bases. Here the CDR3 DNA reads TGTGCCAGCAGCCCCCGGACAGGGGGATACGAGCAGTACTTC. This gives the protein CASSPRTGGYEQYF.